What follows describes a single T cell receptor beta chain. In Seattle, patients joined the study during active infection and were tracked longitudinally. The sample comes from a study of blood T cell repertoires in COVID-19. Turning to the study itself: Material from acute and convalescent COVID-19 was sourced from the United States, Italy and Spain.

The data were produced by immunoSEQ multiplex PCR, yet TCRdb's version contains in-frame clones alone and is incomplete. The table records about 150,000 clones, approximately 86% of them present only once. The germline V gene encodes CDR1 MNHEY and CDR2 SVGAGI. The trim removed 4 bases at V and 3 bases at J, leaving 8 bases unmatched. CDR3 length equals 15 residues. Sequencing input: peripheral blood. J is TRBJ1-2 and V is TRBV6-5, with 7 bases aligning to TRBD1. The receptor comes from a woman at least 80 years old with COVID-19, enrolled during active disease. The CDR3 coding sequence is TGTGCCAGCAGTTCCCCAAGACAGGGAGACTATGGCTACACCTTC. This gives the protein CASSSPRQGDYGYTF.